These T cell receptor beta chains were read from a single sample in a study of long-term antiretroviral therapy in people with HIV. The assay was immunoSEQ multiplex PCR, and TCRdb's table has in-frame clones only and misses some. Of around 25,000 clones listed, about nine tenths were seen once; the top ten hold 8.7%. Specimen: unsorted PBMCs, collected 1.8 years before starting antiretroviral therapy. Every receptor here comes from a man in his fifties or sixties with HIV. Each CDR3 is given with its conserved first and last residue. The order of the fields is D gene, CDR3 length, V gene, J gene, clone size, CDR3 DNA, CDR3 protein. The D gene is left open where the match is weak. Clone size appears in some rows only: once, few, many, or a class for an expanded clone.

D: NA
length: 16
V: TRBV7-9
J: TRBJ1-4
size: NA
DNA: TGTGCCAGCAGTTCCCGGGGGGGGGCTACTAATGAAAAACTGTTTTTT
CDR3: CASSSRGGATNEKLFF

D: TRBD2
length: 15
V: TRBV19
J: TRBJ2-1
size: NA
DNA: TGTGCCAGTAGACCGGAGCGGGGGCCTATCAATGAGCAGTTCTTC
CDR3: CASRPERGPINEQFF

D: NA
length: 11
V: TRBV4-2
J: TRBJ2-3
size: NA
DNA: TGTGCCAGCAGCCTGGAGGTTACGCAGTATTTT
CDR3: CASSLEVTQYF

D: NA
length: 15
V: TRBV2
J: TRBJ1-2
size: once
DNA: TGTGCCAGCTCCGAGGATACGGGAGTCATCTATGGCTACACCTTC
CDR3: CASSEDTGVIYGYTF

D: TRBD1
length: 15
V: TRBV15
J: TRBJ1-1
size: once
DNA: TGTGCCACCAGCAGACCCAGGGGGGGGAACACTGAAGCTTTCTTT
CDR3: CATSRPRGGNTEAFF

D: NA
length: 13
V: TRBV4-2
J: TRBJ2-5
size: NA
DNA: TGTGCCAGCAGCCCTAGGTCGCGAGAGACCCAGTACTTC
CDR3: CASSPRSRETQYF

D: NA
length: 14
V: TRBV25-1
J: TRBJ2-7
size: NA
DNA: TGTGCCAGCAGTGAATCTCATGGCAGGTACGAGCAGTACTTC
CDR3: CASSESHGRYEQYF

D: NA
length: 16
V: TRBV7-2
J: TRBJ2-7
size: few
DNA: TGTGCCAGCAGCCGACTCCCGGGGACGGGCTCCTACGAGCAGTACTTC
CDR3: CASSRLPGTGSYEQYF

D: TRBD2
length: 14
V: TRBV30
J: TRBJ2-5
size: NA
DNA: TGTGCCACTGCGACTAGCGGTTACCAAGAGACCCAGTACTTC
CDR3: CATATSGYQETQYF

D: TRBD1
length: 12
V: TRBV29-1
J: TRBJ1-1
size: NA
DNA: TGCAGCGCTGACAGGGGAATCGGTGAAGCTTTCTTT
CDR3: CSADRGIGEAFF

D: NA
length: 16
V: TRBV9
J: TRBJ2-3
size: NA
DNA: TGTGCCAGCACCTACGCAGGGCGCCTACACACAGATACGCAGTATTTT
CDR3: CASTYAGRLHTDTQYF

D: TRBD1
length: 15
V: TRBV6-1
J: TRBJ1-2
size: NA
DNA: TGTGCCAGCAGGGACGGACAGGGCGCTAACTATGGCTACACCTTC
CDR3: CASRDGQGANYGYTF

D: TRBD1
length: 16
V: TRBV4-3
J: TRBJ1-6
size: NA
DNA: TGCGCCAGCAGCCAAGACGGGACAGGGGGGAATTCACCCCTCCACTTT
CDR3: CASSQDGTGGNSPLHF

D: NA
length: 18
V: TRBV28
J: TRBJ1-2
size: NA
DNA: TGTGCCAGCAGTTCACAGGTCGAGGCAAGGACATACAACTATGGCTACACCTTC
CDR3: CASSSQVEARTYNYGYTF

D: NA
length: 16
V: TRBV28
J: TRBJ1-1
size: NA
DNA: TGTGCCAGCAGTTCGCGCCGGGGGGGTCTTAGCACTGAAGCTTTCTTT
CDR3: CASSSRRGGLSTEAFF

D: NA
length: 12
V: TRBV25-1
J: TRBJ1-1
size: NA
DNA: TGTGCCAGCAGTGAATATGGAACTGAAGCTTTCTTT
CDR3: CASSEYGTEAFF

D: TRBD1
length: 16
V: TRBV11-1
J: TRBJ2-7
size: few
DNA: TGTGCCAGCAGCTTCCAACGAGGACAGGGACGGTACGAGCAGTACTTC
CDR3: CASSFQRGQGRYEQYF

D: NA
length: 15
V: TRBV6-6
J: TRBJ2-7
size: NA
DNA: TGTGCCAGCAGTTACGGCCCGAGGGGTACCTACGAGCAGTACTTC
CDR3: CASSYGPRGTYEQYF

D: NA
length: 16
V: TRBV7-8
J: TRBJ1-2
size: once
DNA: TGTGCCAGCAGCTTAGCGCCGGGACAACCCCATTATGGCTACACCTTC
CDR3: CASSLAPGQPHYGYTF

D: NA
length: 14
V: TRBV7-2
J: TRBJ2-1
size: NA
DNA: TGTGCCAGCAGCGTACCGCCCGGGGGTCGGGAGCAGTTCTTC
CDR3: CASSVPPGGREQFF

D: NA
length: 13
V: TRBV15
J: TRBJ1-1
size: NA
DNA: TGTGCCACGGAAGACCGGTACGACACTGAAGCTTTCTTT
CDR3: CATEDRYDTEAFF

D: TRBD1
length: 13
V: TRBV30
J: TRBJ2-7
size: NA
DNA: TGTGCCTGGAGCGAGGGACAGCTATACGAGCAGTACTTC
CDR3: CAWSEGQLYEQYF

D: NA
length: 16
V: TRBV18
J: TRBJ2-7
size: NA
DNA: TGTGCCAGCTCACCACTGTGGGCTAGCAGCGCCTACGAGCAGTACTTC
CDR3: CASSPLWASSAYEQYF

D: NA
length: 16
V: TRBV19
J: TRBJ1-2
size: NA
DNA: TGTGCCAGTAGTCTCGATAAACAGGGTTATTTCGGAGGCTACACCTTC
CDR3: CASSLDKQGYFGGYTF

D: NA
length: 15
V: TRBV27
J: TRBJ2-1
size: NA
DNA: TGTGCCAGCAGTTCGGCGACAGGAATATACAATGAGCAGTTCTTC
CDR3: CASSSATGIYNEQFF

D: TRBD2
length: 16
V: TRBV5-4
J: TRBJ2-2
size: NA
DNA: TGTGCCAGCAGCCCGCGGACTAGTCGGGACACCGGGGAGCTGTTTTTT
CDR3: CASSPRTSRDTGELFF

D: NA
length: 11
V: TRBV20-1
J: TRBJ1-2
size: NA
DNA: TGCAGTGCTAGTAGCGGCTATGGCTACACCTTC
CDR3: CSASSGYGYTF

D: NA
length: 16
V: TRBV11-2
J: TRBJ1-4
size: NA
DNA: TGTGCCAGCAGCTTACGACCGGGACGGAATAATGAAAAACTGTTTTTT
CDR3: CASSLRPGRNNEKLFF

D: TRBD2
length: 14
V: TRBV7-3
J: TRBJ2-7
size: NA
DNA: TGTGCCAGCAGCCGGGACGGGAGGGGCTACGAGCAGTACTTC
CDR3: CASSRDGRGYEQYF

D: TRBD1
length: 16
V: TRBV19
J: TRBJ1-2
size: NA
DNA: TGTGCCAGTAGTATAGGGACCCAGGGGGCGAACTATGGCTACACCTTC
CDR3: CASSIGTQGANYGYTF

D: NA
length: 16
V: TRBV5-4
J: TRBJ2-7
size: NA
DNA: TGTGCCAGCAGCTTGGGGGCGGCAGGGAGTTACTACGAGCAGTACTTC
CDR3: CASSLGAAGSYYEQYF

D: TRBD1
length: 17
V: TRBV28
J: TRBJ1-6
size: NA
DNA: TGTGCCAGCAGTTTAGGTGACAGGGGAGGGTTGCGTTCACCCCTCCACTTT
CDR3: CASSLGDRGGLRSPLHF

D: TRBD1
length: 12
V: TRBV5-1
J: TRBJ1-1
size: once
DNA: TGCGCCAGCAGCTTTCGACAGGGCTTGCCTTTCTTT
CDR3: CASSFRQGLPFF

D: TRBD1
length: 17
V: TRBV28
J: TRBJ2-6
size: NA
DNA: TGTGCCAGCAGAAGGACAGGGGGCCTAGGAGGGGCCAACGTCCTGACTTTC
CDR3: CASRRTGGLGGANVLTF

D: NA
length: 14
V: TRBV11-3
J: TRBJ1-6
size: NA
DNA: TGTGCCAGCAGCTTAGGGCCTAGGGATTCACCCCTCCACTTT
CDR3: CASSLGPRDSPLHF

D: TRBD1
length: 14
V: TRBV6-6
J: TRBJ1-2
size: NA
DNA: TGTGCCAGCAGTTACTCGACAGGGAATCATGGCTACACCTTC
CDR3: CASSYSTGNHGYTF

D: NA
length: 13
V: TRBV2
J: TRBJ2-7
size: NA
DNA: TGTGCCAGCACAGAGAGGGGGACCTCAGAGAAGTACTTC
CDR3: CASTERGTSEKYF

D: NA
length: 14
V: TRBV10-3
J: TRBJ1-1
size: NA
DNA: TGTGCCATCAGTGAGTCTTTTCCCGACACTGAAGCTTTCTTT
CDR3: CAISESFPDTEAFF

D: NA
length: 14
V: TRBV28
J: TRBJ1-6
size: NA
DNA: TGTGCCAGCAGCTCATGGAGTCCCAATTCACCCCTCCACTTT
CDR3: CASSSWSPNSPLHF

D: TRBD1
length: 14
V: TRBV2
J: TRBJ2-4
size: NA
DNA: TGTGCCGGACAGGGGGGGCTAGCCAAAAACATTCAGTACTTC
CDR3: CAGQGGLAKNIQYF